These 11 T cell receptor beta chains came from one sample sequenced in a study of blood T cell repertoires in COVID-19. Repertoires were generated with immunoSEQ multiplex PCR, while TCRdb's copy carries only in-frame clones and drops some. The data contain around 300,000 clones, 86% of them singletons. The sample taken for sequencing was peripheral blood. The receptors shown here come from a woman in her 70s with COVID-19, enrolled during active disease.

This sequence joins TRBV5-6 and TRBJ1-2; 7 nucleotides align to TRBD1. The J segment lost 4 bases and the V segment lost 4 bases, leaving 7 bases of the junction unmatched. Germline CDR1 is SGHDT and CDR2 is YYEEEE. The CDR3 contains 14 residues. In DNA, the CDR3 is TGTGCCAGCAGCACGGCCGGGACAGCCTATGGCTACACCTTC. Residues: CASSTAGTAYGYTF.

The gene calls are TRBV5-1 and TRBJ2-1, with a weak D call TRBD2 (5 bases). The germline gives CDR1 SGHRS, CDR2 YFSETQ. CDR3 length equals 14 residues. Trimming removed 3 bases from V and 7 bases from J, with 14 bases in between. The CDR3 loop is CASSYGDLANEQFF. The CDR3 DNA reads TGCGCCAGCAGCTACGGAGACCTAGCTAATGAGCAGTTCTTC.

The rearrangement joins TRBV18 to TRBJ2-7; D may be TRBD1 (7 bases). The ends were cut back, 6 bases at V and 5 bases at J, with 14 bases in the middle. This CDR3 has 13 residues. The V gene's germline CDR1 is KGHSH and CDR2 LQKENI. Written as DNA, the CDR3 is TGTGCCAGCTCGGAGGGACAGACCAACGAGCAGTACTTC. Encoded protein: CASSEGQTNEQYF.

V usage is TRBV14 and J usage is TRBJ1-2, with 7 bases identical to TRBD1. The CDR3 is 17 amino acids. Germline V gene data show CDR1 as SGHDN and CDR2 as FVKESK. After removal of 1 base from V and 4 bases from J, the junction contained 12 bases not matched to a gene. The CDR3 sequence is CASSQVGGKGASYGYTF. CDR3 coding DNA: TGTGCCAGCAGCCAAGTAGGTGGGAAGGGGGCGTCCTATGGCTACACCTTC.

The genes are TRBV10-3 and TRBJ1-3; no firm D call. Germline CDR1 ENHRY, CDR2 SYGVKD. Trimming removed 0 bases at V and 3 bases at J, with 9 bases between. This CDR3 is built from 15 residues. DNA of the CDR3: TGTGCCATCAGTGAGTCGCGGAGTTTTGGAAACACCATATATTTT. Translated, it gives CAISESRSFGNTIYF.

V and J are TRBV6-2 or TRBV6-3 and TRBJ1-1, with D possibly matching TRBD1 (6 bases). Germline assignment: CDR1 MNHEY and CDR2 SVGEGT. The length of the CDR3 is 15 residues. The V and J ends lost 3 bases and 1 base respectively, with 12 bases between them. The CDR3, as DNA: TGTGCCAGCAGTTATGTTACAGGGCCGAACACTGAAGCTTTCTTT. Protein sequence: CASSYVTGPNTEAFF.

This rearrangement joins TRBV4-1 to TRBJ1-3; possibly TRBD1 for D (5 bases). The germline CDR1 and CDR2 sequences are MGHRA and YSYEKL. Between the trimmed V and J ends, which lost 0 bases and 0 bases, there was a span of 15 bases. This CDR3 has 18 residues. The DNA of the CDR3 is TGCGCCAGCAGCCAAGAACCGCCAGGGCGCCTCTCTGGAAACACCATATATTTT. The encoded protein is CASSQEPPGRLSGNTIYF.

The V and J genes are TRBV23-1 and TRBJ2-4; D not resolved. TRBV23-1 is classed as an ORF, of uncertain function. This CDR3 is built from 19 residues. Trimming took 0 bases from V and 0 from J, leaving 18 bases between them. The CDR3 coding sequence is TGCGCCAGCAGTCAATCCTTGACCTACTTACTATTAGCCAAAAACATTCAGTACTTC. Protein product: CASSQSLTYLLLAKNIQYF.

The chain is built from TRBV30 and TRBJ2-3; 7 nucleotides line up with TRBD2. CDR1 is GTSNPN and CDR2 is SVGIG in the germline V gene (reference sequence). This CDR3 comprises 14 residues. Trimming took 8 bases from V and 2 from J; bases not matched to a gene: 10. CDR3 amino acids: CAGERGANTDTQYF. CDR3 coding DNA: TGTGCCGGGGAGCGGGGAGCGAACACAGATACGCAGTATTTT.

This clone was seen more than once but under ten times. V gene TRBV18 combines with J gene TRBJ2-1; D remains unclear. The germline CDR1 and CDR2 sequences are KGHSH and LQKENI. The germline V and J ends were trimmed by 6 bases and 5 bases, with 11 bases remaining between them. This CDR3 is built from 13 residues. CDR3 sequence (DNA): TGTGCCAGCTCCCTTCAGATAAACAATGAGCAGTTCTTC. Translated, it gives CASSLQINNEQFF. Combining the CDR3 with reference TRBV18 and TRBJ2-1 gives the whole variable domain NAGVMQNPRHLVRRRGQEARLRCSPMKGHSHVYWYRQLPEEGLKFMVYLQKENIIDESGMPKERFSAEFPKEGPSILRIQQVVRGDSAAYFCASSLQINNEQFFGPGTRLTVL.

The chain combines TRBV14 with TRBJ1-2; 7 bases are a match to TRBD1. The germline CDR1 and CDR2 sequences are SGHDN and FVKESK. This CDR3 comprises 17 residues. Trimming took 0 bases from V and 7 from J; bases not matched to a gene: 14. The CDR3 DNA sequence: TGTGCCAGCAGCCAAGAACCCCTAGGACAGGTCAAGGGTGGCTACACCTTC. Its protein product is CASSQEPLGQVKGGYTF.